The sequence of this T cell receptor beta chain was determined in a study of blood T cells in healthy people across ages. Study-wide results and caveats: The study could not conclusively compare naive and antigen-experienced cells, given its unsorted PBMCs.

Germline V gives CDR1 DFQATT, CDR2 SNEGSKA (reference sequence). The CDR3 extends over 13 amino acids. V lost 7 bases and J lost 5; bases outside the gene matches: 4. PCR was performed a second time for about 7 to 12 cycles using a sample-barcoded 5' primer and a J-beta primer mix. Using its own MiXCR run on the 5' RACE reads, TCRdb lists one record per CDR3 protein. The sample has over a million distinct CDR3 sequences, over 35% seen once. The sample, about 10 milliliters of peripheral blood, was drawn from each donor. Concerning this clonotype itself: Its specificity is unknown.

Sequenced sample: blood. V is TRBV20-1 and J is TRBJ2-3; 12 bases align to TRBD2. The sequence derives from a woman in her sixties or seventies in good health. The CDR3 DNA sequence: TGCAGTGGACTAGCGGGAGTGAGAGATACGCAGTATTTT. Its translation is CSGLAGVRDTQYF.